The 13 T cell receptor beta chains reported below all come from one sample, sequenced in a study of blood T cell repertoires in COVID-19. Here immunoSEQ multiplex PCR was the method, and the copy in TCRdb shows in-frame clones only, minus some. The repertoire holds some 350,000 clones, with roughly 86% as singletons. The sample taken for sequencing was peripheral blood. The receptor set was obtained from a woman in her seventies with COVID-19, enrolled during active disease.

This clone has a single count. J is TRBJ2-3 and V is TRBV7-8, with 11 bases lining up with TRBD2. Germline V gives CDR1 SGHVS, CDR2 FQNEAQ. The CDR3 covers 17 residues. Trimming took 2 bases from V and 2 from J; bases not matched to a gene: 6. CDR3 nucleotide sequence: TGTGCCAGCAGCTTATCCGGGACTAGCGGATACACAGATACGCAGTATTTT. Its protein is CASSLSGTSGYTDTQYF.

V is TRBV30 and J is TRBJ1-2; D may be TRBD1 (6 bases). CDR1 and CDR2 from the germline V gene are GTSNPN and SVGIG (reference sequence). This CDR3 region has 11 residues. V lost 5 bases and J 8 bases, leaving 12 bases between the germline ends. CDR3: CAWSHRVGYTF. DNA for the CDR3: TGTGCCTGGTCCCACAGGGTCGGCTACACCTTC. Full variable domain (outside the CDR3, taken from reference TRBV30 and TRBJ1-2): SQTIHQWPATLVQPVGSPLSLECTVEGTSNPNLYWYRQAAGRGLQLLFYSVGIGQISSEVPQNLSASRPQDRQFILSSKKLLLSDSGFYLCAWSHRVGYTFGSGTRLTVV.

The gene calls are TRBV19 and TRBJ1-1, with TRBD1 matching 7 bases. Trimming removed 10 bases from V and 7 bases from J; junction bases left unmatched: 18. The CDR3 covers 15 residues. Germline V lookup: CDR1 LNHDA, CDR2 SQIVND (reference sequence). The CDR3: CATLEGAVGWGEAFF. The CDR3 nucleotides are TGTGCCACCCTGGAGGGGGCGGTAGGATGGGGTGAAGCTTTCTTT.

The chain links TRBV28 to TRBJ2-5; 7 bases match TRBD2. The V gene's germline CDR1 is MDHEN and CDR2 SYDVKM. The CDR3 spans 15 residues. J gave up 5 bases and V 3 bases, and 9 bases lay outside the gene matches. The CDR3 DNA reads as TGTGCCAGCAGTTTTTCGGCGGGGGAAATGGAGACCCAGTACTTC. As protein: CASSFSAGEMETQYF.

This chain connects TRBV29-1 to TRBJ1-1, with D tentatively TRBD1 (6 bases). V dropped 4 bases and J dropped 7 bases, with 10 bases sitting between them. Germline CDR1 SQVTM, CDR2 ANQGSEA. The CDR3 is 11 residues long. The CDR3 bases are TGCAGCGTTGTGCAGGGGCTTGAAGCTTTCTTT. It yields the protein CSVVQGLEAFF. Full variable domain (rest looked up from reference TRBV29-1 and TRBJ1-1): SAVISQKPSRDICQRGTSLTIQCQVDSQVTMMFWYRQQPGQSLTLIATANQGSEATYESGFVIDKFPISRPNLTFSTLTVSNMSPEDSSIYLCSVVQGLEAFFGQGTRLTVV.

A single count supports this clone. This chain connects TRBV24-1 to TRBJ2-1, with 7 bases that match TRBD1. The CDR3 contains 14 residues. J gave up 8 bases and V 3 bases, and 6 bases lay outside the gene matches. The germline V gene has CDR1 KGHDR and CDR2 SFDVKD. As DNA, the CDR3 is TGTGCCACCAGTGATCCTGACAGGGCGGATGAGCAGTTCTTC. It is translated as CATSDPDRADEQFF.

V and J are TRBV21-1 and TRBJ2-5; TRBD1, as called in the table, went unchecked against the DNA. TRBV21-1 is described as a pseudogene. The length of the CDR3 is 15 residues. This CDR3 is CASSKGAGDGETQYF. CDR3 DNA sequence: TGTGCCAGCAGCAAAGGGGCAGGGGACGGGGAGACCCAGTACTTC.

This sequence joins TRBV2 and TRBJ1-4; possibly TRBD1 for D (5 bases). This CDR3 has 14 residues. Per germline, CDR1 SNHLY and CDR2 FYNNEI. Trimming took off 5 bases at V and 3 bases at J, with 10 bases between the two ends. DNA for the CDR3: TGTGCCAGCAGTAGGGGCGCATCTAATGAAAAACTGTTTTTT. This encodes CASSRGASNEKLFF.

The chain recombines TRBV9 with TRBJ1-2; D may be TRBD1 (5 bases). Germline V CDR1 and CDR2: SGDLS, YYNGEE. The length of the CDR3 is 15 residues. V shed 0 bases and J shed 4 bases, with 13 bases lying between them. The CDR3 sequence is CASSVDTGSGYGYTF. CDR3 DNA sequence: TGTGCCAGCAGCGTAGATACAGGTTCGGGCTATGGCTACACCTTC.

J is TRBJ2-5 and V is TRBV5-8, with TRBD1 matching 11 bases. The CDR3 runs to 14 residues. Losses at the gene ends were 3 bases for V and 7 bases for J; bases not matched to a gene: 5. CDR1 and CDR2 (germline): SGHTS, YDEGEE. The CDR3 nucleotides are TGTGCCAGCAGCTCCACCGGGACAGGGGGGACCCAGTACTTC. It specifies CASSSTGTGGTQYF.

In DNA, the CDR3 is TGTGCCAGCAGCGGCGGGGGGGCAATGGGAAATACGCAGTATTTT. This gives the protein CASSGGGAMGNTQYF. The chain uses TRBV5-6 and TRBJ2-3, with 9 positions matching TRBD2. Trimming cost V 4 bases and J 7 bases; bases outside gene matches: 10. Germline V gene sequence: CDR1 SGHDT, CDR2 YYEEEE. The CDR3 loop spans 15 amino acids.

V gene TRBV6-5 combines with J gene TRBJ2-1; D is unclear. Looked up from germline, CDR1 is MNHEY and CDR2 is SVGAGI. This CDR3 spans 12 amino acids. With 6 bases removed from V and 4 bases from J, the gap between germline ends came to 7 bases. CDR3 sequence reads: CASSSHYNEQFF. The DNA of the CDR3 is TGTGCCAGCAGCTCACATTACAATGAGCAGTTCTTC.

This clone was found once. The CDR3 bases are TGTGCCAGCAGCGCCCTTCAGGGTACGGCTTTCTTT. As protein: CASSALQGTAFF. The J gene is TRBJ1-1, the V gene TRBV9; a possible D gene is TRBD1 (5 bases). V dropped 3 bases and J dropped 11 bases, with 14 bases sitting between them. CDR3 size: 12 residues. Germline V gene sequence: CDR1 SGDLS, CDR2 YYNGEE.